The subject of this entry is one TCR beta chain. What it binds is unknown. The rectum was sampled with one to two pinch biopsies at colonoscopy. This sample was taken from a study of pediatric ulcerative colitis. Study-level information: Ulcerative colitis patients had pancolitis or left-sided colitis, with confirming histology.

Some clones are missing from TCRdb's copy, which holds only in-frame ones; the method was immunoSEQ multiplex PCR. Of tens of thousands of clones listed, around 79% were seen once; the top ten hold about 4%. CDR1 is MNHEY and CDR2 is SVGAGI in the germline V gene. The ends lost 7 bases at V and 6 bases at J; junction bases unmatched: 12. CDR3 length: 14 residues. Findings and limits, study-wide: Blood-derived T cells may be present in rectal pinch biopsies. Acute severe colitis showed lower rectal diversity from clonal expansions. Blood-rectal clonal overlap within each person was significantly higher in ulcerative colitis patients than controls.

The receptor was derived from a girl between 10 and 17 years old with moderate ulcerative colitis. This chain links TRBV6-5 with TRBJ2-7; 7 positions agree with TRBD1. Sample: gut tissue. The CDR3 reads CASNPTGTTVEQYF. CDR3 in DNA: TGTGCCAGCAACCCGACAGGGACGACAGTCGAGCAGTACTTC.